This TCR beta chain was captured in a study of breast tumors, draining lymph nodes, adjacent tissues. Overall study results and limits: Compared with basal-like, luminal-like tumors shared significantly more repertoire with nontumor tissue. Tumors had less TCR diversity than lymph nodes, more than nontumor tissue. Most tumor T cells seemingly derive from lymph node, then expand in tumor.

This clonotype came up many times. As yet, its antigen is unknown. Samples came from axillary lymph nodes draining the breast cancer. Germline loops: CDR1 SGHRS, CDR2 YFSETQ. Trimming pared 4 bases from V and 5 bases from J, leaving 12 bases between. The CDR3 spans 13 residues. TCRdb fed the multiplex PCR reads into MiXCR, producing one record per CDR3 protein. The table has about 200,000 distinct CDR3 sequences, less than 40% seen once. The sequence derives from a female donor with breast cancer. Some clones in this sample may be carry-over from other donors' samples. The chain couples TRBV5-1 to TRBJ2-5; D may be TRBD1 (6 bases). The sequencing sample was made of axillary lymph node tissue. CDR3 DNA: TGCGCCAGCAGCAGGGGGTGGGAGGAGACCCAGTACTTC. It translates to CASSRGWEETQYF.